This is a list of T cell receptor beta chains from one sample in a study of blood T cell repertoires in COVID-19. Repertoires were generated with immunoSEQ multiplex PCR, while TCRdb's copy carries only in-frame clones and drops some. Among around 190,000 clones listed, approximately 90% were seen once. Sequencing was performed on peripheral blood. The source of these receptors is a human donor in a cohort sampled during active COVID-19. CDR3s include the opening cysteine and the closing phenylalanine or tryptophan. A D gene is named only where the DNA matches it firmly. The listing skips clone size in some rows; elsewhere it reads once, few, many or a size class.

D: TRBD2
length: 18
V: TRBV7-2
J: TRBJ2-2
size: once
DNA: TGTGCCAGCAGCTTAGTAGGGAGTAGCGGGGTCGGCCCCGGGGAGCTGTTTTTT
CDR3: CASSLVGSSGVGPGELFF

D: TRBD1
length: 14
V: TRBV18
J: TRBJ2-7
size: -
DNA: TGTGCCAGCTCACCAGACAGGGCTACCTACGAGCAGTACTTC
CDR3: CASSPDRATYEQYF

D: TRBD1
length: 16
V: TRBV19
J: TRBJ2-7
size: -
DNA: TGTGCCAGTAGTAGTGGACAGGGGGCCATCTCCTACGAGCAGTACTTC
CDR3: CASSSGQGAISYEQYF

D: -
length: 15
V: TRBV6-2/TRBV6-3
J: TRBJ1-5
size: -
DNA: TGTGCCAGCAGTTACAGGGCAGGGGACAATCAGCCCCAGCATTTT
CDR3: CASSYRAGDNQPQHF

D: TRBD2
length: 13
V: TRBV3-1/TRBV3-2
J: TRBJ2-1
size: -
DNA: TGTGCCAGCAGCCCTAGCGGGGGAAATGAGCAGTTCTTC
CDR3: CASSPSGGNEQFF

D: TRBD1
length: 13
V: TRBV5-4
J: TRBJ2-3
size: -
DNA: TGTGCCAGCAGCCTCCCGGACAGGGACGCGCAGTATTTT
CDR3: CASSLPDRDAQYF

D: TRBD1
length: 17
V: TRBV9
J: TRBJ2-1
size: -
DNA: TGTGCCAGCAGCGACCCCGGGACAGAGAGCTCCTACAATGAGCAGTTCTTC
CDR3: CASSDPGTESSYNEQFF

D: TRBD1
length: 18
V: TRBV10-3
J: TRBJ1-5
size: once
DNA: TGTGCCATCAGTGACCCCCAATCGCGGACAGGGGACAATCAGCCCCAGCATTTT
CDR3: CAISDPQSRTGDNQPQHF

D: -
length: 17
V: TRBV6-6
J: TRBJ2-7
size: -
DNA: TGTGCCAGCAGTCGAGACCCCTTAAGACGGGACTCCTACGAGCAGTACTTC
CDR3: CASSRDPLRRDSYEQYF

D: -
length: 16
V: TRBV28
J: TRBJ1-6
size: -
DNA: TGTGCCAGCAGTCTAACAGGGTCCTCCTATAATTCACCCCTCCACTTT
CDR3: CASSLTGSSYNSPLHF

D: TRBD2
length: 15
V: TRBV13
J: TRBJ2-2
size: -
DNA: TGTGCCAGCAGCCCAAATTTAGCGGGTCGAGGGGAGCTGTTTTTT
CDR3: CASSPNLAGRGELFF

D: TRBD1
length: 17
V: TRBV30
J: TRBJ1-5
size: -
DNA: TGTGCCTGGGCCGATCGGGACAGGGGTTCACATTATCAGCCCCAGCATTTT
CDR3: CAWADRDRGSHYQPQHF

D: -
length: 17
V: TRBV28
J: TRBJ2-7
size: -
DNA: TGTGCCAGCAGTTCCCATGGGGGCAGCGGAGGATCCTACGAGCAGTACTTC
CDR3: CASSSHGGSGGSYEQYF

D: -
length: 15
V: TRBV7-7
J: TRBJ2-2
size: few
DNA: TGTGCTAGCAGCCAGACTAGGGGGAACACCGGGGAGCTGTTTTTT
CDR3: CASSQTRGNTGELFF

D: -
length: 13
V: TRBV5-1
J: TRBJ2-3
size: -
DNA: TGCGCCAGCCAAGAGTCTAGCACAGATACGCAGTATTTT
CDR3: CASQESSTDTQYF

D: TRBD2
length: 16
V: TRBV28
J: TRBJ2-1
size: -
DNA: TGTGCCAGCAGTCCCGGGGGGTCGAGCTCCTACAATGAGCAGTTCTTC
CDR3: CASSPGGSSSYNEQFF

D: TRBD1
length: 15
V: TRBV5-1
J: TRBJ2-1
size: few
DNA: TGCGCCAGCAGCTTGGTAGGACAGGGATCGAATGAGCAGTTCTTC
CDR3: CASSLVGQGSNEQFF

D: -
length: 17
V: TRBV14
J: TRBJ2-3
size: -
DNA: TGTGCCAGCAGCCTCCTTAATTCGGCGGGAAGCACAGATACGCAGTATTTT
CDR3: CASSLLNSAGSTDTQYF

D: TRBD2
length: 15
V: TRBV27
J: TRBJ2-1
size: -
DNA: TGTGCCAGCAGTCTCGGGACTAGCGGCTACAATGAGCAGTTCTTC
CDR3: CASSLGTSGYNEQFF

D: TRBD1
length: 15
V: TRBV25-1
J: TRBJ2-7
size: -
DNA: TGTGCCAGCAGTGAATATGGGACAGAGGCCTACGAGCAGTACTTC
CDR3: CASSEYGTEAYEQYF

D: -
length: 11
V: TRBV27
J: TRBJ2-7
size: -
DNA: TGTGCCAGCAGTTCCACCTACGAGCAGTACTTC
CDR3: CASSSTYEQYF

D: -
length: 14
V: TRBV19
J: TRBJ2-3
size: many
DNA: TGTGCCAGTACTTCCGGGCAGGGGACAGATACGCAGTATTTT
CDR3: CASTSGQGTDTQYF

D: -
length: 15
V: TRBV7-2
J: TRBJ1-4
size: -
DNA: TGTGCCAGCAGCCCCCAGGGGTACGCTAATGAAAAACTGTTTTTT
CDR3: CASSPQGYANEKLFF

D: TRBD2
length: 14
V: TRBV6-6
J: TRBJ2-1
size: -
DNA: TGTGCCAGCAGCCTGAGCGGGAGGAGTAGTGAGCAGTTCTTC
CDR3: CASSLSGRSSEQFF

D: TRBD1
length: 16
V: TRBV5-8
J: TRBJ1-2
size: -
DNA: TGTGCCAGCAGCCCGACCGGGACAGGGTGGGTTAACGGCTACACCTTC
CDR3: CASSPTGTGWVNGYTF

D: -
length: 15
V: TRBV19
J: TRBJ2-7
size: -
DNA: TGTGCCAGTAGTACCCGGACTTCCAATCGATACGAGCAGTACTTC
CDR3: CASSTRTSNRYEQYF

D: -
length: 15
V: TRBV11-3
J: TRBJ2-1
size: -
DNA: TGTGCCAGCAGCTTGTTTAGCGGACTTTACAATGAGCAGTTCTTC
CDR3: CASSLFSGLYNEQFF

D: TRBD2
length: 15
V: TRBV19
J: TRBJ2-1
size: -
DNA: TGTGCCAGTAGTATAGGGACTAGCGGGAGTGATGAGCAGTTCTTC
CDR3: CASSIGTSGSDEQFF

D: -
length: 15
V: TRBV19
J: TRBJ2-7
size: -
DNA: TGTGCCAGTAGTATAGGGGGCGGTCTCTCCTACGAGCAGTACTTC
CDR3: CASSIGGGLSYEQYF

D: -
length: 13
V: TRBV6-6
J: TRBJ1-1
size: -
DNA: TGTGCCAGCAGCCGGGGGACGAACACTGAAGCTTTCTTT
CDR3: CASSRGTNTEAFF

D: TRBD1
length: 16
V: TRBV6-6
J: TRBJ1-6
size: once
DNA: TGTGCCAGCTTTTATAGTGTGGGACAGACTAATTCACCCCTCCACTTT
CDR3: CASFYSVGQTNSPLHF

D: -
length: 14
V: TRBV7-2
J: TRBJ1-1
size: -
DNA: TGTGCCAGCAGCTTAGGCAGGTACGACACTGAAGCTTTCTTT
CDR3: CASSLGRYDTEAFF

D: -
length: 15
V: TRBV5-6
J: TRBJ1-3
size: -
DNA: TGTGCCAGCAGCTTGGCCGCCAGCTCTGGAAACACCATATATTTT
CDR3: CASSLAASSGNTIYF

D: TRBD1
length: 15
V: TRBV2
J: TRBJ1-4
size: -
DNA: TGTGCCAGCGGACAAAACAGGGGGCGCGCTGAAAAACTGTTTTTT
CDR3: CASGQNRGRAEKLFF

D: TRBD1
length: 14
V: TRBV30
J: TRBJ1-5
size: -
DNA: TGTGCCTGGAGTAGGACAGGTAGCAATCAGCCCCAGCATTTT
CDR3: CAWSRTGSNQPQHF

D: -
length: 17
V: TRBV21-1
J: TRBJ2-3
size: -
DNA: TGTGCCAGCAGCATAGGGGACAGGGGGCTATCCACAGATACGCAGTATTTT
CDR3: CASSIGDRGLSTDTQYF

D: -
length: 13
V: TRBV6-5
J: TRBJ1-1
size: -
DNA: TGTGCCAGCAGTTACCTTCTCGGGAGTGAAGCTTTCTTT
CDR3: CASSYLLGSEAFF

D: -
length: 13
V: TRBV5-8
J: TRBJ2-3
size: -
DNA: TGTGCCAGCAGCCGTGCGGAGACTGATACGCAGTATTTT
CDR3: CASSRAETDTQYF

D: -
length: 14
V: TRBV5-1
J: TRBJ1-1
size: -
DNA: TGCGCCAGCAGCAAGACGGGACACCTCACTGAAGCTTTCTTT
CDR3: CASSKTGHLTEAFF

D: TRBD1
length: 12
V: TRBV6-5
J: TRBJ1-1
size: once
DNA: TGTGCCAGTGGGACAGGGGGCACTGAAGCTTTCTTT
CDR3: CASGTGGTEAFF

D: -
length: 12
V: TRBV6-2/TRBV6-3
J: TRBJ2-3
size: -
DNA: TGTGCCAGCAGCTCAGGGTCAGATACGCAGTATTTT
CDR3: CASSSGSDTQYF

D: TRBD2
length: 15
V: TRBV11-2
J: TRBJ2-7
size: -
DNA: TGTGCCAGCAGCTTTAGCGGGGGGGCCTTATACGAGCAGTACTTC
CDR3: CASSFSGGALYEQYF

D: -
length: 14
V: TRBV11-2
J: TRBJ1-2
size: once
DNA: TGTGCCAGCAGCTTAGTTCCGCAGAACTATGGCTACACCTTC
CDR3: CASSLVPQNYGYTF

D: TRBD2
length: 19
V: TRBV11-3
J: TRBJ2-5
size: once
DNA: TGTGCCAGCAGCCGGAGCGGGACTAGCGGGAGCCTTTACCAAGAGACCCAGTACTTC
CDR3: CASSRSGTSGSLYQETQYF

D: TRBD1
length: 15
V: TRBV5-6
J: TRBJ2-1
size: -
DNA: TGTGCCAGCAGCGTGAGACAGGGGCGTTACAATGAGCAGTTCTTC
CDR3: CASSVRQGRYNEQFF